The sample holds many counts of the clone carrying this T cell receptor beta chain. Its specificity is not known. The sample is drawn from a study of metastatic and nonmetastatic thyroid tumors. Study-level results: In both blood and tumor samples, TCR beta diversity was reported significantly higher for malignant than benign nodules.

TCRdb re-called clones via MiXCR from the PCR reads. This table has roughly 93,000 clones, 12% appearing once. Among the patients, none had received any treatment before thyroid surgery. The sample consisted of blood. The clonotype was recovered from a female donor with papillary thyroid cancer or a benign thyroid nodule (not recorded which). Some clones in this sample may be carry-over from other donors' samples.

The DNA of the CDR3 is TGCGCCAGCAGCATAGGACAGGCCTCTGGAAACACCATATATTTT. Translation gives CASSIGQASGNTIYF. The chain links TRBV5-1 to TRBJ1-3, with TRBD1 identical over 7 bases. The CDR3 is 15 amino acids. The V gene's germline CDR1 is SGHRS and CDR2 YFSETQ. J was trimmed by 0 bases and V by 4 bases; bases with no gene match: 4.